This TCR beta chain was sequenced in a study of T-cell reconstitution after alpha-beta-depleted transplantation in children. V trimming: 2 bases; J trimming: 1 base; junction bases outside the gene matches: 4. Germline lookup yields CDR1 MDHEN and CDR2 SYDVKM. The CDR3 sequence is 16 residues long. This clonotype occurred a few times. Unique molecular identifiers were incorporated into the prepared TCRbeta library. TCRdb recomputed calls from the PCR reads with MiXCR, one row per CDR3 protein. The sample includes about 640,000 distinct CDR3 sequences, about 15% of them seen just once. The source was PBMCs from the stem cell graft donor, collected from the stem cell graft. The rearrangement uses TRBV28 and TRBJ2-3, with TRBD1 matching over 9 bases. This receptor was taken from a human donor who donated a stem cell graft to a child with acute myeloid leukemia. The DNA for the CDR3 is TGTGCCAGCAGTTTAGGATGGACAGGGGGCACAGATACGCAGTATTTT. Translated, it gives CASSLGWTGGTDTQYF.